Reported below is one T cell receptor beta chain. The antigen is undetermined. The CDR3 has 14 residues. V lost 4 bases, J lost 3 bases, and 9 bases lay in between. Germline CDR1 reads MGHDK; CDR2 reads SYGVNS. This record belongs to a study of cytomegalovirus exposure and HLA in healthy donors. Whole-study findings and limits: CMV antigen specificity was confirmed in vitro for a few CMV-associated chains. Most TCR sequences were uncommon, yet certain public TCRs appeared in many donors.

Here immunoSEQ multiplex PCR was the method, and the copy in TCRdb shows in-frame clones only, minus some. The sample has some 110,000 clones, about 88% seen once. This TCR came from a woman aged 18 to 35 in good health and CMV-seropositive. The chain links TRBV25-1 to TRBJ1-4; D is possibly TRBD1 (5 bases). The sequencing sample was made of PBMCs. The CDR3 here is CASSAQGSNEKLFF. The DNA of the CDR3 is TGTGCCAGCAGTGCTCAGGGCTCTAATGAAAAACTGTTTTTT.